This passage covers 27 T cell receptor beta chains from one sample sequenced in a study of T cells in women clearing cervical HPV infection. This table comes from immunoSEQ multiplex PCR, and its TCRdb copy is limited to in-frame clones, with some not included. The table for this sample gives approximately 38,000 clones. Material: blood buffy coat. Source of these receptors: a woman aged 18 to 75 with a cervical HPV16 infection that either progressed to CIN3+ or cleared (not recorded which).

CDR3 amino acids: CSAERTGGGEGYTF. CDR3 bases read: TGCAGTGCCGAGCGGACAGGGGGCGGGGAAGGC. J is TRBJ1-2 and V is TRBV20-1; 11 nucleotides line up with TRBD1. The CDR3 end falls 3 residues outside the read, so it is completed with the germline J gene. Germline CDR1 is DFQATT and CDR2 is SNEGSKA (reference sequence). This CDR3 spans 14 amino acids.

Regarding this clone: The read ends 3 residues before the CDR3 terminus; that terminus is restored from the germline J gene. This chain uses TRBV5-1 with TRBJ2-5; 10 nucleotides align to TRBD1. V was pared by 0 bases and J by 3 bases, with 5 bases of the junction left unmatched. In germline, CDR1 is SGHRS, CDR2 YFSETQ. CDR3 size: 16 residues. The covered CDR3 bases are TGCGCCAGCAGCTTGGCAGGGACAGGGGTGGAAGAGACC. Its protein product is CASSLAGTGVEET. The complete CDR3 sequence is CASSLAGTGVEETQYF. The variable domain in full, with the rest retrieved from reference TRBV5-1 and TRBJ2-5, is KAGVTQTPRYLIKTRGQQVTLSCSPISGHRSVSWYQQTPGQGLQFLFEYFSETQRNKGNFPGRFSGRQFSNSRSEMNVSTLELGDSALYLCASSLAGTGVEETQYFGPGTRLLVL.

The CDR3 sequence is CAESPGKYVLTF. The CDR3 DNA, read in part, is TGTGCCGAATCACCAGGGAAATACGTC. The chain is built from TRBV5-3 and TRBJ2-6, with a possible D match to TRBD1 (5 bases). From the germline J gene comes the end of the CDR3, since the read stops 3 residues before it. TRBV5-3 is filed as an ORF, its function uncertain. This CDR3 has 12 amino acids. Trimming took off 10 bases at V and 11 bases at J, with 16 bases between the two ends.

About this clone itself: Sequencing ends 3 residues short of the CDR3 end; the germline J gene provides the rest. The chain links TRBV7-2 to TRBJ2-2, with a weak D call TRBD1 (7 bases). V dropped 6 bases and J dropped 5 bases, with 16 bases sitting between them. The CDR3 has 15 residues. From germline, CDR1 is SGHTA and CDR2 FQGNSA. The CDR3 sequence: CASSPHRGGTGELFF. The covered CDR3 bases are TGTGCCAGCAGTCCCCACAGGGGAGGAACCGGGGAG. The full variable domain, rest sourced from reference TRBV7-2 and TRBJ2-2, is GAGVSQSPSNKVTEKGKDVELRCDPISGHTALYWYRQSLGQGLEFLIYFQGNSAPDKSGLPSDRFSAERTGGSVSTLTIQRTQQEDSAVYLCASSPHRGGTGELFFGEGSRLTVL.

The sequenced CDR3 bases are TGTGCCAGCTCACCAAGGGGAAGCAGCTACGAC. It translates to CASSPRGSSYD. The entire CDR3 protein reads CASSPRGSSYDYTF. The V call is TRBV18, the J call TRBJ1-2; the D gene is possibly TRBD1 (5 bases). The read halts 3 residues ahead of the CDR3 end, with the missing end drawn from the germline J gene. CDR3 length equals 14 residues. Germline CDR1 is KGHSH and CDR2 is LQKENI.

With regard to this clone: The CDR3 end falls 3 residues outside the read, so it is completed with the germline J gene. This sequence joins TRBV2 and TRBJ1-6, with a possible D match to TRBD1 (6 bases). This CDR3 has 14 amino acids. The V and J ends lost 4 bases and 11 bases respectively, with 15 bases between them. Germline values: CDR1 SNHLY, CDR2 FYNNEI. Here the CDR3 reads CASSVNRDRAPLHF. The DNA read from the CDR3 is TGTGCCAGCAGTGTAAACAGGGATCGGGCACCC. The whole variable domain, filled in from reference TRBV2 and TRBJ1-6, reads EPEVTQTPSHQVTQMGQEVILRCVPISNHLYFYWYRQILGQKVEFLVSFYNNEISEKSEIFDDQFSVERPDGSNFTLKIRSTKLEDSAMYFCASSVNRDRAPLHFGNGTRLTVT.

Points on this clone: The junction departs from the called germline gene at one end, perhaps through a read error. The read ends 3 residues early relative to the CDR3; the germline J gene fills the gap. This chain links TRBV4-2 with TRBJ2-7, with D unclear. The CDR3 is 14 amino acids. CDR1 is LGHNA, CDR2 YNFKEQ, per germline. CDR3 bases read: TGCGCCAGCAGCCTCAGCCGCGGCTCCTACGAG. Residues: CASSLSRGSYE. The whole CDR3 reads CASSLSRGSYEQYF.

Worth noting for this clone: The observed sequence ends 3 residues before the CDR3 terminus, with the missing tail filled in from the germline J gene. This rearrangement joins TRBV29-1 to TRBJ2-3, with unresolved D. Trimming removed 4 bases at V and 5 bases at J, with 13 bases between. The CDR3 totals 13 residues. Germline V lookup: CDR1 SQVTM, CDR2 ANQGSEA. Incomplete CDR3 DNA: TGCAGCGTTGCGTGGTCGACTCGAGATACG. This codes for CSVAWSTRDT. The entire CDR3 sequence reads CSVAWSTRDTQYF.

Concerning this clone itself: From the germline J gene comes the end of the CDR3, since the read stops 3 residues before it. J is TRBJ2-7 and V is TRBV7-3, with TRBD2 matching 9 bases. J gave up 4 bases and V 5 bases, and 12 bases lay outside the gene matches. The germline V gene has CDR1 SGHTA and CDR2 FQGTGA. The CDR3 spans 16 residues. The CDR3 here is CASSPRGGGGAYEQYF. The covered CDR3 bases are TGTGCCAGCAGCCCCCGGGGAGGCGGGGGGGCTTACGAG.

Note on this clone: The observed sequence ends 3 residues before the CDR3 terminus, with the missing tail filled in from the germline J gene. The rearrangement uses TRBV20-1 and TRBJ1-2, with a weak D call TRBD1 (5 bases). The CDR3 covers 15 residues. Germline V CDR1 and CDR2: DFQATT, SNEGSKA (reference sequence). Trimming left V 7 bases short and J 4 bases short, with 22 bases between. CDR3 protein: CSVGVFDEPFYGYTF. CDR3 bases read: TGCAGTGTAGGGGTTTTTGATGAACCCTTCTATGGC.

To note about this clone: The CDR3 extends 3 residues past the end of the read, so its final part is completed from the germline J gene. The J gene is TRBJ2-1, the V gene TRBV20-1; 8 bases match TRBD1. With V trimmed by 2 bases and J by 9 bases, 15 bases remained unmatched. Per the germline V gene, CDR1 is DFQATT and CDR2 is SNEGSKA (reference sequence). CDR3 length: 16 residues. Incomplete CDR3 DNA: TGCAGTGCTAGACCCACCGGGTGGGCAGGGGGCCGTGAG. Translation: CSARPTGWAGGRE. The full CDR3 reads CSARPTGWAGGREQFF.

CDR3: CARSLLVELGPRVRLSNQPQHF. The CDR3 bases that were read are TGTGCCAGAAGCTTGTTGGTTGAGTTGGGGCCCAGGGTACGGTTAAGCAATCAGCCC. V is TRBV5-3 and J is TRBJ1-5, with D perhaps TRBD1 (5 bases). The sequenced fragment ends 3 residues before the CDR3 boundary, so the rest is inferred from the germline J gene. TRBV5-3 is known as an ORF, though its function is uncertain. The length of the CDR3 is 22 residues. V was trimmed by 1 base and J by 1 base, leaving 30 bases between them.

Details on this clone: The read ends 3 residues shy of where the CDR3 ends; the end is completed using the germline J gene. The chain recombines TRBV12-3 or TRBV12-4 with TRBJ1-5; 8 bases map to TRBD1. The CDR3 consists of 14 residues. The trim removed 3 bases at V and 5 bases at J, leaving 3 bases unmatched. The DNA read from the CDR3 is TGTGCCAGCAGTTTCCCGACAGGGGATCAGCCC. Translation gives CASSFPTGDQP. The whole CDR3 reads CASSFPTGDQPQHF.

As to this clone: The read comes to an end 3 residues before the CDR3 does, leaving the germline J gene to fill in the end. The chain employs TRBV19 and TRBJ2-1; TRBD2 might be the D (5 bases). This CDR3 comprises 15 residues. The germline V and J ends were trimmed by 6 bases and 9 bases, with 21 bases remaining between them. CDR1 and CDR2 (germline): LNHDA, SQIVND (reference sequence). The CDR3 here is CASRNLADVFSEQFF. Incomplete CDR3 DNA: TGTGCCAGTAGGAACCTAGCAGACGTTTTCAGTGAG.

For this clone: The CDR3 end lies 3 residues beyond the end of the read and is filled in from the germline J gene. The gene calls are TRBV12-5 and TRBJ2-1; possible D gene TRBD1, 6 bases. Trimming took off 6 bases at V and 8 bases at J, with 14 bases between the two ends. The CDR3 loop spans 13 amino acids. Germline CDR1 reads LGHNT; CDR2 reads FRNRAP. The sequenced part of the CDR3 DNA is TGTGCTAGTGGCTCAGGGGTGACCCATGAG. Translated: CASGSGVTHE. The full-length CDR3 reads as CASGSGVTHEQFF.

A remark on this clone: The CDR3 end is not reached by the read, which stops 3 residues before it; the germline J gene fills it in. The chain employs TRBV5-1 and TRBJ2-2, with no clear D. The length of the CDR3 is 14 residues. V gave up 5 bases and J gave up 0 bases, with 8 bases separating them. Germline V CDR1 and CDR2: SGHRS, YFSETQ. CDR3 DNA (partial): TGCGCCAGCAGAGGCGACTCGAACACCGGGGAG. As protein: CASRGDSNTGE. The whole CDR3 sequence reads CASRGDSNTGELFF.

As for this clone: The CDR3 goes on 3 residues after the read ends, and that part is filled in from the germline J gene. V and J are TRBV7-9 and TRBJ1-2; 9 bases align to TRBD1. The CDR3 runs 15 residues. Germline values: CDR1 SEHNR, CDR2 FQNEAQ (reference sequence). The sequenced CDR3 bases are TGTGCCAGCAGCCAAGGGACAGGGAATGGTTACGAC. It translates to CASSQGTGNGYD. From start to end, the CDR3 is CASSQGTGNGYDYTF.

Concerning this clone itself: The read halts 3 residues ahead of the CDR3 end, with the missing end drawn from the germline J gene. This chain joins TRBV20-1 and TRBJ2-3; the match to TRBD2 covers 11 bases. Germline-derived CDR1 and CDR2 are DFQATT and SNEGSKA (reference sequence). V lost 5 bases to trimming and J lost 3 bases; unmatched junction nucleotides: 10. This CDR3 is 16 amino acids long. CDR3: CSAVNLLAGATDTQYF. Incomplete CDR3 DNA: TGCAGTGCTGTAAACTTACTAGCGGGGGCAACAGATACG.

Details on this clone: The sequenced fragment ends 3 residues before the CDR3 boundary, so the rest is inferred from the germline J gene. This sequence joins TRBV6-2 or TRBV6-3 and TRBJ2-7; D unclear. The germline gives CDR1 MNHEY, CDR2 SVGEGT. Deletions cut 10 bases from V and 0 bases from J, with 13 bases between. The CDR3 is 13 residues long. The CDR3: CATLSTLSYEQYF. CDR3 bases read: TGTGCCACCCTTTCGACACTCTCCTACGAG.

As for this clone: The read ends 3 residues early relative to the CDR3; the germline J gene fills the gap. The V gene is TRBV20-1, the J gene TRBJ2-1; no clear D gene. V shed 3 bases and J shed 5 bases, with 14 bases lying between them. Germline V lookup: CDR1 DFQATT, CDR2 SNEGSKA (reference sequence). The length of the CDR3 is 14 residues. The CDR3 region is CSASPWRGDNEQFF. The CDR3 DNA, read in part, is TGCAGTGCTAGCCCCTGGCGCGGAGACAATGAG.

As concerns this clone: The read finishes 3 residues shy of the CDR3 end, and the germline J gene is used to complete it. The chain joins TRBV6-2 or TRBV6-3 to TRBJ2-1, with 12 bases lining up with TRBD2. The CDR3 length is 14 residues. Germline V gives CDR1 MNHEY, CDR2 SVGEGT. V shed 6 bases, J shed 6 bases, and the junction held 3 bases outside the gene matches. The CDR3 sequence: CASRLAGGVNEQFF. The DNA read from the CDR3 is TGTGCCAGCAGACTAGCGGGGGGTGTCAATGAG.

This chain's CDR3 is CSARDRAGGYEQYF. CDR3 bases read: TGCAGTGCTAGAGATCGAGCGGGGGGATACGAG. The rearrangement uses TRBV20-1 and TRBJ2-7; 9 bases line up with TRBD2. The read ends 3 residues shy of where the CDR3 ends; the end is completed using the germline J gene. The V segment lost 0 bases and the J segment 4 bases; nucleotides outside the gene matches: 4. Germline CDR1 reads DFQATT; CDR2 reads SNEGSKA (reference sequence). The CDR3 spans 14 residues.

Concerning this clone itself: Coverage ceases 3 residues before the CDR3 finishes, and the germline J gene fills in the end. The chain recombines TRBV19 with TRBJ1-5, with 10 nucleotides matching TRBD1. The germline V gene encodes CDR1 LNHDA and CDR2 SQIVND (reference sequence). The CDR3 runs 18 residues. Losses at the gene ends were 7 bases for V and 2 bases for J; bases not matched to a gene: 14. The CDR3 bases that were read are TGTGCCAGTAATCCCCGGGACAGGGGAGTTTCGGGCAATCAGCCC. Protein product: CASNPRDRGVSGNQP. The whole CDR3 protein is CASNPRDRGVSGNQPQHF.

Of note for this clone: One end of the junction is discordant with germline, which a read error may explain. The CDR3 DNA, read in part, is TGCGCCAGCAGCCACCCAGGGAGTTCCACTGAA. Translated, it gives CASSHPGSSTE. The whole CDR3 region reads CASSHPGSSTEAFF. The chain recombines TRBV4-2 with TRBJ1-1, with a weak D call TRBD1 (5 bases). The CDR3 extends 3 residues past the end of the read, so its final part is completed from the germline J gene. Germline V gives CDR1 LGHNA, CDR2 YNFKEQ. The CDR3 has 14 amino acids.

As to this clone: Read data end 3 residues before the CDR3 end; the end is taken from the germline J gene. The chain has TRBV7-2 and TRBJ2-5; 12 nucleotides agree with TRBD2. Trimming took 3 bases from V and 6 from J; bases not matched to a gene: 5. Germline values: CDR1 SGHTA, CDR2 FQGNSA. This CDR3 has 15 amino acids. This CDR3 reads CASSFLAGGPQTQYF. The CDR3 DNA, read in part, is TGTGCCAGCAGCTTCCTAGCGGGGGGGCCGCAGACC. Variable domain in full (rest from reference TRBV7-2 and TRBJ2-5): GAGVSQSPSNKVTEKGKDVELRCDPISGHTALYWYRQSLGQGLEFLIYFQGNSAPDKSGLPSDRFSAERTGGSVSTLTIQRTQQEDSAVYLCASSFLAGGPQTQYFGPGTRLLVL.

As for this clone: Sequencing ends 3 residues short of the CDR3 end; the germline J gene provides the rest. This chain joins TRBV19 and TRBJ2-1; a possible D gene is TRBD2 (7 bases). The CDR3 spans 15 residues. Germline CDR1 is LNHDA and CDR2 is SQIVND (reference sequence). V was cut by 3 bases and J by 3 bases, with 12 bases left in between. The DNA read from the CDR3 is TGTGCCAGTAGTATTACGGGGGGCTACTACAATGAG. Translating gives CASSITGGYYNE. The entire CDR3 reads CASSITGGYYNEQFF.

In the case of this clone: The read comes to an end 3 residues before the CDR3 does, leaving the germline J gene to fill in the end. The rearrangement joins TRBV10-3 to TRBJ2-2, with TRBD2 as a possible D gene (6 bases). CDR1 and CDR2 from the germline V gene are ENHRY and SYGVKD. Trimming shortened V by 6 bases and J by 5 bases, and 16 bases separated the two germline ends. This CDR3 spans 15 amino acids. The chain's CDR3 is CAISEPGLPTGELFF. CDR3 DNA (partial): TGTGCCATCAGCGAGCCGGGACTGCCTACCGGGGAG.